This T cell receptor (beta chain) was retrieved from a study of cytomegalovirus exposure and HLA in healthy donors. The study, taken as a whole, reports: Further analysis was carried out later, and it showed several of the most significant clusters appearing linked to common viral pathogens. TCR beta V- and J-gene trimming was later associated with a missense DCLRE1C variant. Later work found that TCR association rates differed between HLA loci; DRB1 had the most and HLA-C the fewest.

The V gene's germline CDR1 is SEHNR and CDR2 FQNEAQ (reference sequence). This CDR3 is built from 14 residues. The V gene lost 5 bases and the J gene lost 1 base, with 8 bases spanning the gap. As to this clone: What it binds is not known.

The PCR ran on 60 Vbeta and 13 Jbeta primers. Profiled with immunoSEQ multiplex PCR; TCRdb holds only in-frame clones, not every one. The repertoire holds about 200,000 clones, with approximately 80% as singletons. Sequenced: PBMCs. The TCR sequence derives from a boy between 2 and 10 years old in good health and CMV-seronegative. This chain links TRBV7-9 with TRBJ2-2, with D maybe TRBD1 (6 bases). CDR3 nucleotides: TGTGCCAGCAGCCGGACAGAGAACACCGGGGAGCTGTTTTTT. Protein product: CASSRTENTGELFF.